This paragraph covers one T cell receptor (beta chain) sequence. As yet, its antigen is unknown. Clones were sequenced by immunoSEQ multiplex PCR, and TCRdb holds only the in-frame ones, with some missing. The sample shows over 100,000 clones, 92% of them seen only once. This specimen comes from a study of siplizumab effects on memory and regulatory T cells. Whole-study findings and limits: Tracing alloreactive clones into unstimulated subsets worked for only a minor fraction of them. The naive T cell population seemed more diverse than memory cells and seemed a major contributor to the alloresponse. Suppressive capability of dividing Tregs from siplizumab cultures went unverified. The average Treg-derived proportion among mappable alloreactive CD4+ clones was around 65% with siplizumab versus 25% to 30% in controls.

This receptor was taken from a human donor in good health. Specimen: Tregs sorted from blood.

This CDR3 reads CASSLRENYGYTF. The CDR3 nucleotides read TGTGCCAGCAGCTTAAGGGAGAACTATGGCTACACCTTC. V and J are TRBV5-4 and TRBJ1-2, with D unclear. V shed 2 bases and J shed 2 bases, with 7 bases lying between them. Germline V lookup: CDR1 SGHNT, CDR2 YYREEE (reference sequence). The CDR3 extends over 13 amino acids.